This T cell receptor beta chain was found in a study of blood T cell repertoires in COVID-19. Across the whole study: PBMCs, B-cell-depleted T cells, or T cells provided the cDNA or gDNA that made up the material.

With V trimmed by 6 bases and J by 1 base, 14 bases remained unmatched. From germline, CDR1 is LNHDA and CDR2 SQIVND (reference sequence). CDR3 size: 18 residues. Assay: immunoSEQ multiplex PCR; the TCRdb copy retains only in-frame clones and omits some. The sample shows under 250,000 clones, almost 85% of them seen only once. This chain uses TRBV19 with TRBJ1-3; 8 nucleotides align to TRBD1. This clonotype originated in a woman between 45 and 60 years old with acute COVID-19. The sequencing input was PBMCs or T cells enriched from blood (not recorded which). CDR3 amino acids: CASSLTGTGRRSGNTIYF. CDR3 in DNA: TGTGCCAGTAGCCTAACCGGGACAGGCAGAAGATCTGGAAACACCATATATTTT.